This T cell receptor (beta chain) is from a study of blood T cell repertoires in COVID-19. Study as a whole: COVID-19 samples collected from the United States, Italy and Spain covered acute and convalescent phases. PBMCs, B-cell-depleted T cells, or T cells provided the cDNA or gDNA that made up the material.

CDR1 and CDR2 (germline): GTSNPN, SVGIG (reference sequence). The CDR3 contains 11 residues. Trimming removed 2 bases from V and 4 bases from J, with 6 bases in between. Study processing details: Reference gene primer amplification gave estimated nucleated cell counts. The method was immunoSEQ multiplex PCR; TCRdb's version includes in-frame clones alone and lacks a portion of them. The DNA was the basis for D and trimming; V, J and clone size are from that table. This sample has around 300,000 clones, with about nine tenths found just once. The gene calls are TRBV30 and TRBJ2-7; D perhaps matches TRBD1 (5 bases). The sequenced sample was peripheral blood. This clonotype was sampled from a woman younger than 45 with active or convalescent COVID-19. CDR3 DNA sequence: TGTGCCTGGAGTCCAGGGTACGAGCAGTACTTC. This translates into CAWSPGYEQYF.